The sequence of this TCR beta chain was determined in a study of cytomegalovirus exposure and HLA in healthy donors. General observations from the study: Reports described diagnosis of cytomegalovirus status by the classifier as highly specific and sensitive. A later analysis reported that several of the most significant clusters appeared to be linked to common viral pathogens, among them Epstein-Barr virus.

The PCR ran on 60 Vbeta and 13 Jbeta primers. Sequenced by immunoSEQ multiplex PCR; TCRdb stores in-frame clones only, minus some. The sample contains roughly 100,000 clones, 79% of which appear only once. The CDR3 consists of 15 residues. CDR1 and CDR2 (germline): MDHEN, SYDVKM. Trimming pared 6 bases from V and 6 bases from J, leaving 19 bases between. With regard to this clone: The antigen is undetermined.

The sequence derives from a woman aged 40 to 50 in good health and CMV-seronegative. The chain uses TRBV28 and TRBJ2-3, with a weak D call TRBD2 (5 bases). What was sequenced was PBMCs. The CDR3 DNA sequence: TGTGCCAGCAGCTTACCACTAGGACGACGCGATACGCAGTATTTT. Translation: CASSLPLGRRDTQYF.